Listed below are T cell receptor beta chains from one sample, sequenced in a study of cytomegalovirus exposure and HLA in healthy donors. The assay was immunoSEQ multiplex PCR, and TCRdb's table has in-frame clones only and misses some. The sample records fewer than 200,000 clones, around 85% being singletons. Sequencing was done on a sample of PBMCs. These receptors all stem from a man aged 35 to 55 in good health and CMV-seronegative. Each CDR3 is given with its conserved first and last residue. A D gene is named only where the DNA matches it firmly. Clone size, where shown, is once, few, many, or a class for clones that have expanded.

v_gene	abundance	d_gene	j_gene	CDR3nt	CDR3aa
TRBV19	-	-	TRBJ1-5	TGTGCCAGTAGTGGTACGGTTTGGAATCAGCCCCAGCATTTT	CASSGTVWNQPQHF
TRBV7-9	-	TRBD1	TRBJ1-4	TGTGCCAGCAGCTTAGCGGGGACAGGTGTGGTAGAAAAACTGTTTTTT	CASSLAGTGVVEKLFF
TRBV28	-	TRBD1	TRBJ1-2	TGTGCCAGCAGAGGGACAGGCCTTTCTGGCTACACCTTC	CASRGTGLSGYTF
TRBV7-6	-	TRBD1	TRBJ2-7	TGTGCCAGCAGCTTAGATCAGGGGACAGGGCCCTACGAGCAGTACTTC	CASSLDQGTGPYEQYF
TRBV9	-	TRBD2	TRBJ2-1	TGTGCCAGCAGCGTAGAGGACCGGGGGGGCCACAATGAGCAGTTCTTC	CASSVEDRGGHNEQFF
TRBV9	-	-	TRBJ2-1	TGTGCCAGCAGCGGGATTAGCGAGTACAATGAGCAGTTCTTC	CASSGISEYNEQFF
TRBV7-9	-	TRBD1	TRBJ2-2	TGTGCCAGCAGCTTAGGAGGGACAGGGGTCAACGGGGAGCTGTTTTTT	CASSLGGTGVNGELFF
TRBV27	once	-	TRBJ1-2	TGTGCCAGCAGTCTCCAGGGAAGCGGCTACACCTTC	CASSLQGSGYTF
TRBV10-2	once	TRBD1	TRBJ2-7	TGCGCCAGCAGAGCCGGGACAGGGATGAGCTACGAGCAGTACTTC	CASRAGTGMSYEQYF
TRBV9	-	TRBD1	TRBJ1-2	TGTGCCAGCAGCGTAGGAAGGACAGGGGGTGGCTACACCTTC	CASSVGRTGGGYTF
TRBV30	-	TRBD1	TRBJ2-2	TGTGCCTGGACTCGAGCAGGGCTGAGGGACAGCAACACCGGGGAGCTGTTTTTT	CAWTRAGLRDSNTGELFF
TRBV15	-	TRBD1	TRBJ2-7	TGTGCCACCAGCGGGGACCCCGGACAGGGTGAACTCTACGAGCAGTACTTC	CATSGDPGQGELYEQYF
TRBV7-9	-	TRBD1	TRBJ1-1	TGTGCCAGCAGCGCCCAAGGGACAGGGCCTCTTAACACTGAAGCTTTCTTT	CASSAQGTGPLNTEAFF
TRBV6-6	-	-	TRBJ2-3	TGTGCCAGCAGTTCCCTGAACAGAGGCACAGATACGCAGTATTTT	CASSSLNRGTDTQYF
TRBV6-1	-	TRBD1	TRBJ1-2	TGTGCCAGTCAGGGGGCTTATGGCTACACCTTC	CASQGAYGYTF
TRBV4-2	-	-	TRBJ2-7	TGTGCCAGCAGCCAAGGGGATGCAGGGCCCTACGAGCAGTACTTC	CASSQGDAGPYEQYF
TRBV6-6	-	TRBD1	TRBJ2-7	TGTGCCAGCAGTTACTCGTTAGGACAGGGCGGCGAGCAGTACTTC	CASSYSLGQGGEQYF
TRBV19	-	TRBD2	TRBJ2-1	TGTGCCAGTAATGCGGCAAGCGGGGGGTTTGAGCAGTTCTTC	CASNAASGGFEQFF
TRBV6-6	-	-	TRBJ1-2	TGTGCCAGCACGGGGATCCGGTATGGCTACACCTTC	CASTGIRYGYTF
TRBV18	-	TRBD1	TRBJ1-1	TGTGCCAGCTCACCGGACAGGAGCACTGAAGCTTTCTTT	CASSPDRSTEAFF
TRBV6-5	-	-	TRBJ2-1	TGTGCCAGCAGTTATGACAGAAGGAATGAGCAGTTCTTC	CASSYDRRNEQFF
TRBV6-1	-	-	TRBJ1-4	TGTGCCAGCATTCGGGAGGGATGGAATGAAAAACTGTTTTTT	CASIREGWNEKLFF
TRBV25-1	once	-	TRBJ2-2	TGTGCCAGCAAGGACAGAGGGACGAACACCGGGGAGCTGTTTTTT	CASKDRGTNTGELFF
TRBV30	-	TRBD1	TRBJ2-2	TGTGCCTGGAGAGGGACAGTGAACACCGGGGAGCTGTTTTTT	CAWRGTVNTGELFF
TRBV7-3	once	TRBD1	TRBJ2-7	TGTGCCAGCAGCGCAGGGGGATCCTACGAGCAGTACTTC	CASSAGGSYEQYF
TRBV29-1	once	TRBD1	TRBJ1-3	TGCAGCGTTGGGAGACAGGGTGGAAACACCATATATTTT	CSVGRQGGNTIYF
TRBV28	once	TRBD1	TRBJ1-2	TGTGCCAGCAGCTCCACAGGGGCCTATGGCTACACCTTC	CASSSTGAYGYTF
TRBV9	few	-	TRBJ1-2	TGTGCCAGCAGCGTAGCAGGAGTGGGGAAGGGGGGCTACACCTTC	CASSVAGVGKGGYTF
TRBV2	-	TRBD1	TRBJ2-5	TGTGCCAGCATTCAGGACAGGGGAGAGACCCAGTACTTC	CASIQDRGETQYF
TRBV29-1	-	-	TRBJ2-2	TGCAGCGTGCGGACGGAGGGGTCCGGGGAGCTGTTTTTT	CSVRTEGSGELFF
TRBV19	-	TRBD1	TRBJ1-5	TGTGCCAGTTCAAAAGGGACAGCTAGCAATCAGCCCCAGCATTTT	CASSKGTASNQPQHF
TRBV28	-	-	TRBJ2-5	TGTGCCAGCAGTAGACCGAAAAGGACTCCCCAAGAGACCCAGTACTTC	CASSRPKRTPQETQYF
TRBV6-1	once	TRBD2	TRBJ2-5	TGTGCCAGCAGGGAACAAACTAGCGGGGCCTACGAGACCCAGTACTTC	CASREQTSGAYETQYF
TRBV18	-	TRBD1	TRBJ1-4	TGTGCCAGCCAGGGGGCGGTTGCTGAAAAACTGTTTTTT	CASQGAVAEKLFF
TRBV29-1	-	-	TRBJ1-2	TGCAGCGTTGAGACCCGGGTCTCCCTCGGGTTACCTTATGGCTACACCTTC	CSVETRVSLGLPYGYTF
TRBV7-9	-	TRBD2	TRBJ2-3	TGTGCCAGCAGCTTAACGAGCGGGGGCACAGATACGCAGTATTTT	CASSLTSGGTDTQYF
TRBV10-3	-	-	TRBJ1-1	TGTGCCATCAGGGAGGAGACTGAAGCTTTCTTT	CAIREETEAFF
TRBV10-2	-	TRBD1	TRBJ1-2	TGCGCCAGCAGTAACGACAGGGGAGTGGGTGGCTACACCTTC	CASSNDRGVGGYTF
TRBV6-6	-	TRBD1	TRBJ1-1	TGTGCCAGCAGTCTCAGGGGGTACACTGAAGCTTTCTTT	CASSLRGYTEAFF
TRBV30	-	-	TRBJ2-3	TGTGCCTGGAGTCAGGAGGGATCGACAGATACGCAGTATTTT	CAWSQEGSTDTQYF
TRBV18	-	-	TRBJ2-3	TGTGCCAGCTCACCACCGACAGTCGATACGCAGTATTTT	CASSPPTVDTQYF
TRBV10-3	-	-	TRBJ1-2	TGTGCCATCAGTGACGACAGGAGCCAGACTAACTATGGCTACACCTTC	CAISDDRSQTNYGYTF
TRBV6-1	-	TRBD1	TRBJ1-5	TGTGCCAGCAGTCTAGACAGGGGCAATCAGCCCCAGCATTTT	CASSLDRGNQPQHF
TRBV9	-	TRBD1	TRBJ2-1	TGTGCCAGCAGCCCCCGGGACAGGGTATTGGTCAATGAGCAGTTCTTC	CASSPRDRVLVNEQFF
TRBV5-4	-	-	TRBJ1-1	TGTGCCAGCAGCTTTCCGCTCGGGGGGTCCAACACTGAAGCTTTCTTT	CASSFPLGGSNTEAFF
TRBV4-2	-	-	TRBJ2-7	TGTGCCAGCAGCCAAGCCCCAAGCCCCCAGCAGTACTTC	CASSQAPSPQQYF
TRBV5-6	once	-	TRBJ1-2	TGTGCCAGCAGCTTCGAGACAGCTAACTATGGCTACACCTTC	CASSFETANYGYTF
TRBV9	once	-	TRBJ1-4	TGTGCCAGCAGCGCCGGCGGTGGGGCGCGGGGTGAAAAACTGTTTTTT	CASSAGGGARGEKLFF
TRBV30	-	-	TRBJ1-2	TGTGCCTGGAGTGCAAACTATGGCTACACCTTC	CAWSANYGYTF
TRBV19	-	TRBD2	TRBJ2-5	TGTGCCAGTAGTATAGGCGGCGGGGGTGGAGAGACCCAGTACTTC	CASSIGGGGGETQYF
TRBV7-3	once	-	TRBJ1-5	TGTGCCAGCAGCTTAACGGCTAATCAGCCCCAGCATTTT	CASSLTANQPQHF
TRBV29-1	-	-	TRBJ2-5	TGCAGCGCTCTGCCGGGAGGGGGCGGAGAGACCCAGTACTTC	CSALPGGGGETQYF
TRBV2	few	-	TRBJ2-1	TGTGCCAGCAGTGAAATTCAGTGGAGTGACAATGAGCAGTTCTTC	CASSEIQWSDNEQFF
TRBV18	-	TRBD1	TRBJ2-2	TGTGCCAGCTCACCCGTCCGACAGGGTGAGACCGGGGAGCTGTTTTTT	CASSPVRQGETGELFF
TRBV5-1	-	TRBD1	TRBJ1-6	TGCGCCAGCAGCGCTGCAACAGGGGATGGTGGTTCACCCCTCCACTTT	CASSAATGDGGSPLHF
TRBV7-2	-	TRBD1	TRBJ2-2	TGTGCCAGCAGCATTCCAGGGGGCTACACCGGGGAGCTGTTTTTT	CASSIPGGYTGELFF
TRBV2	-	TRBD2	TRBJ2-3	TGTGCCAGCAGTAACCCGGGACTAGCGTACACAGATACGCAGTATTTT	CASSNPGLAYTDTQYF
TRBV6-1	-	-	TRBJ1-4	TGTGCCAGCAGTGACAGCCGTCGAGAGGCCGGTGGACTGTTTTTT	CASSDSRREAGGLFF
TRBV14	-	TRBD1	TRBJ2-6	TGTGCCAGCAGCCAAGGGTTATCGACAGGGCCCGGGGCCAACGTCCTGACTTTC	CASSQGLSTGPGANVLTF
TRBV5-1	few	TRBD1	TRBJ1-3	TGCGCCAGCAGACAGACAGGGGGCACGGGGGGAAACACCATATATTTT	CASRQTGGTGGNTIYF